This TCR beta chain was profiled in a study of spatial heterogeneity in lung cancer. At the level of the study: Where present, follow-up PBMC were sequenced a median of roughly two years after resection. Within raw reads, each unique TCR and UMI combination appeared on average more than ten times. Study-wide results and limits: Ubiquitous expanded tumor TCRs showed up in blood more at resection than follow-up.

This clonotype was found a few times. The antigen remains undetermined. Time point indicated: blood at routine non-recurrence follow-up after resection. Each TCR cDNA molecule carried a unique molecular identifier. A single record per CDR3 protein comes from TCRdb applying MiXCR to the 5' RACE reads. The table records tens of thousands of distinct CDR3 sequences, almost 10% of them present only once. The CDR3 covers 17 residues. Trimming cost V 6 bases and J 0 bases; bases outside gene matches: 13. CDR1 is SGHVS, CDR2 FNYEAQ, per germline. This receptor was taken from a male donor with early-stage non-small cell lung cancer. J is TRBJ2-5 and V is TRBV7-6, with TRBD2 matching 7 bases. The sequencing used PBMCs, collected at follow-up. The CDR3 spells CASSPTPSGPYQETQYF. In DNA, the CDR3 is TGTGCCAGCAGTCCAACTCCTAGCGGCCCGTACCAAGAGACCCAGTACTTC.